This T cell receptor beta chain was identified during a study of neoadjuvant anti-PD-1 for oral cavity cancer. Study as a whole: Non-progressing patients received a fourth nivolumab dose near day 43, then surgery on days 50-56. The study, taken as a whole, reports: Each response group had just a few patients in TCR analyses. Pretreatment Treg/Th17 ratio correlated inversely with post-treatment tumor clonality.

The CDR3 runs to 12 residues. Germline CDR1 and CDR2: MNHEY and SVGAGI. V gave up 6 bases and J gave up 9 bases, with 14 bases separating them. PBMC libraries mostly used 480 ng of input genomic DNA, with six replicates per sample. The method was immunoSEQ multiplex PCR; TCRdb's version includes in-frame clones alone and lacks a portion of them. The data show around 81,000 clones, around 80% seen once. As to this clone: Its cognate antigen is unknown.

This clonotype was sampled from a person aged 40 to 85 with oral cavity squamous cell carcinoma. This chain uses TRBV6-5 with TRBJ1-1; weak D call: TRBD1 (6 bases). The sequencing here drew on PBMCs, taken before nivolumab (anti-PD-1) treatment. CDR3 sequence (DNA): TGTGCCAGCAGCAACCCAGGGGTCAAAGCTTTCTTT. Its translation: CASSNPGVKAFF.